Listed here is a single T cell receptor (beta chain). Its antigen is as yet unknown. Extracted from the samples, RNA was reverse transcribed into cDNA to serve as the sequencing template. Repertoires were generated with immunoSEQ multiplex PCR, while TCRdb's copy carries only in-frame clones and drops some. The table has about 97,000 clones, just under 60% seen once. This sample was included in a study of CD8+ T cells in alopecia areata. General observations from the study: Relative to normal scalp, lesional scalp, especially alopecia totalis/universalis, showed higher clonality.

Deletions cut 6 bases from V and 4 bases from J, with 19 bases between. Germline CDR1 reads SGDLS; CDR2 reads YYNGEE. The CDR3 sequence is 15 residues long. The treatment denotes: oral pan-JAK inhibitor, 5-10 mg twice daily. This sequence originates from a human donor with alopecia areata. This specimen was CD8+ T cells sorted from blood, taken at approximately week 55, from a patient treated with tofacitinib. J is TRBJ1-2 and V is TRBV9; possible D gene TRBD1, 5 bases. The CDR3: CASTAREGTVYGYTF. CDR3 coding DNA: TGTGCCAGCACCGCGAGGGAGGGGACCGTCTATGGCTACACCTTC. Filled out from reference TRBV9 and TRBJ1-2, the complete variable domain reads DSGVTQTPKHLITATGQRVTLRCSPRSGDLSVYWYQQSLDQGLQFLIQYYNGEERAKGNILERFSAQQFPDLHSELNLSSLELGDSALYFCASTAREGTVYGYTFGSGTRLTVV.